This T cell receptor beta chain was sequenced during a study of control samples from healthy donors and cancer patients. TCRdb's copy holds only in-frame clones and misses some; the assay was immunoSEQ multiplex PCR. The table lists about 120,000 clones, 88% of them singletons. What was sequenced was blood. The source is a man aged 35 to 55 in good health.

CDR3 coding DNA: TGTGCCAGCAGGACAGGCTCTGGAAACACCATATATTTT. Protein sequence: CASRTGSGNTIYF. The chain is built from TRBV6-5 and TRBJ1-3; D may be TRBD1 (6 bases). The CDR3 has 13 residues. V lost 6 bases to trimming and J lost 0 bases, with 6 bases between them. Per the germline V gene, CDR1 is MNHEY and CDR2 is SVGAGI.